Below, 24 T cell receptor beta chains from the same sample are listed, as sequenced in a study of cytomegalovirus exposure and HLA in healthy donors. Use of 60 Vbeta and 13 Jbeta primers characterized the PCR. The method was immunoSEQ multiplex PCR; TCRdb's version includes in-frame clones alone and lacks a portion of them. The sample contains roughly 180,000 clones, 75% of which appear only once. The sample was PBMCs. These receptors all come from a female donor in good health and CMV-seronegative.

This clone was observed a few times. V gene TRBV27 combines with J gene TRBJ2-1; TRBD2 matches at 8 bases. J gave up 0 bases and V 1 base, and 2 bases lay outside the gene matches. The CDR3 has 16 amino acids. The germline V gene encodes CDR1 MNHEY and CDR2 SMNVEV (reference sequence). CDR3 protein: CASSLLGTSSYNEQFF. In DNA, the CDR3 is TGTGCCAGCAGTTTATTGGGGACTAGCTCCTACAATGAGCAGTTCTTC.

The V gene is TRBV30, the J gene TRBJ2-5, with a tentative D call TRBD2 (5 bases). The germline gives CDR1 GTSNPN, CDR2 SVGIG (reference sequence). This CDR3 region has 13 residues. Trimming pared 2 bases from V and 3 bases from J, leaving 10 bases between. This CDR3 reads CAWSRGFEETQYF. In DNA, the CDR3 is TGTGCCTGGAGTCGGGGATTCGAAGAGACCCAGTACTTC. Filled out from reference TRBV30 and TRBJ2-5, the complete variable domain reads SQTIHQWPATLVQPVGSPLSLECTVEGTSNPNLYWYRQAAGRGLQLLFYSVGIGQISSEVPQNLSASRPQDRQFILSSKKLLLSDSGFYLCAWSRGFEETQYFGPGTRLLVL.

This rearrangement joins TRBV2 to TRBJ1-1; a weak D match, TRBD1 (5 bases). Germline-derived CDR1 and CDR2 are SNHLY and FYNNEI. The V gene lost 4 bases and the J gene lost 3 bases, with 9 bases spanning the gap. The CDR3 contains 13 residues. The CDR3 region is CASSVGEDTEAFF. In nucleotides, the CDR3 is TGTGCCAGCAGTGTAGGGGAGGACACTGAAGCTTTCTTT.

The chain links TRBV4-3 to TRBJ2-7; TRBD2 is a possible D gene (6 bases). The CDR3 runs to 14 residues. Trimming removed 1 base from V and 3 bases from J, with 10 bases in between. CDR1 and CDR2 (germline): LGHNA, YSLEER. The CDR3 loop is CASSQGAGLYEQYF. The CDR3, as DNA: TGCGCCAGCAGCCAAGGGGCGGGGCTCTACGAGCAGTACTTC.

The V call is TRBV2, the J call TRBJ2-3, with 8 bases aligning to TRBD1. The CDR3 is made up of 14 amino acids. Germline CDR1 reads SNHLY; CDR2 reads FYNNEI. The V and J ends lost 10 bases and 4 bases, in that order; junction bases with no gene match: 10. For the CDR3, the DNA is TGTGCCAACAGGGCAGGGGGCTATGCAGATACGCAGTATTTT. Translation: CANRAGGYADTQYF. Together with reference TRBV2 and TRBJ2-3, the CDR3 gives the full variable domain: EPEVTQTPSHQVTQMGQEVILRCVPISNHLYFYWYRQILGQKVEFLVSFYNNEISEKSEIFDDQFSVERPDGSNFTLKIRSTKLEDSAMYFCANRAGGYADTQYFGPGTRLTVL.

Only a few counts were recorded for this clone. The J gene is TRBJ1-5, the V gene TRBV5-1; possibly TRBD1 for D (6 bases). This CDR3 contains 16 residues. In germline, CDR1 is SGHRS, CDR2 YFSETQ. Trimming took 4 bases from V and 4 from J, leaving 18 bases between them. In DNA, the CDR3 is TGCGCCAGCAGCCCGGGACACCCGATGGGGAATCAGCCCCAGCATTTT. It specifies CASSPGHPMGNQPQHF.

The chain recombines TRBV7-2 with TRBJ1-2, with 7 nucleotides matching TRBD1. V shed 3 bases, J shed 8 bases, and the junction held 6 bases outside the gene matches. Germline V gene sequence: CDR1 SGHTA, CDR2 FQGNSA. The CDR3 is 13 amino acids. In nucleotides, the CDR3 is TGTGCCAGCAGCTTGACAGGGACGGACGGCTACACCTTC. Protein: CASSLTGTDGYTF.

V is TRBV5-5 and J is TRBJ2-2, with D perhaps matching TRBD2 (6 bases). The CDR3 totals 16 residues. V lost 2 bases, J lost 5 bases, and 16 bases lay in between. The germline V gene has CDR1 SGHKS and CDR2 YYEKEE (reference sequence). The CDR3 loop reads CASSFSEGRRTGELFF. The CDR3 DNA sequence: TGTGCCAGCAGCTTCTCGGAGGGCCGGAGGACCGGGGAGCTGTTTTTT.

V and J are TRBV7-9 and TRBJ1-2; weak D call: TRBD1 (6 bases). With 0 bases removed from V and 8 bases from J, the gap between germline ends came to 22 bases. There are 17 residues in the CDR3. In germline, CDR1 is SEHNR, CDR2 FQNEAQ (reference sequence). The CDR3 sequence is CASSLATGIFQRGGYTF. CDR3 sequence (DNA): TGTGCCAGCAGCTTAGCGACAGGAATCTTCCAACGGGGAGGCTACACCTTC.

The chain is built from TRBV7-2 and TRBJ2-7, with D perhaps matching TRBD2 (7 bases). Germline CDR1 and CDR2: SGHTA and FQGNSA. The CDR3 extends over 15 amino acids. V was clipped by 3 bases and J by 6 bases, with 18 bases between them. DNA of the CDR3: TGTGCCAGCAGCTTGATAACGGGGGGCCCAATCGAGCAGTACTTC. This translates into CASSLITGGPIEQYF.

In nucleotides, the CDR3 is TGTGCCAGCAGTGCCGCAGGGTGGGATGAAAAACTGTTTTTT. Encoded protein: CASSAAGWDEKLFF. V usage is TRBV6-5 and J usage is TRBJ1-4; possible D gene TRBD1, 5 bases. Germline assignment: CDR1 MNHEY and CDR2 SVGAGI. The CDR3 contains 14 residues. Trimming stripped 5 bases from V and 6 bases from J, with 13 bases between.

J is TRBJ2-1 and V is TRBV6-5, with D possibly TRBD2 on 5 matching bases. The germline V and J ends were trimmed by 5 bases and 0 bases, with 11 bases remaining between them. Germline V CDR1 and CDR2: MNHEY, SVGAGI. The CDR3 length is 15 residues. The CDR3 sequence is CASSRTGSSYNEQFF. CDR3 in DNA: TGTGCCAGCAGTCGGACTGGAAGCTCCTACAATGAGCAGTTCTTC.

This chain joins TRBV4-2 and TRBJ1-6; D is unresolved. Germline V gives CDR1 LGHNA, CDR2 YNFKEQ. V lost 0 bases, J lost 10 bases, and 7 bases lay in between. The CDR3 length is 13 residues. The CDR3 sequence is CASSQDGRSPLHF. The CDR3 nucleotides are TGTGCCAGCAGCCAAGATGGGCGATCACCCCTCCACTTT.

The rearrangement joins TRBV19 to TRBJ2-1; tentatively, D is TRBD2 (6 bases). V was cut by 5 bases and J by 7 bases, with 21 bases left in between. This CDR3 is built from 16 residues. Germline V gene lookup returns CDR1 LNHDA and CDR2 SQIVND (reference sequence). CDR3 coding DNA: TGTGCCAGTAGTGGGTCCGGGACTTCTCAGTGGAATGAGCAGTTCTTC. It specifies CASSGSGTSQWNEQFF. The full variable domain, in which reference TRBV19 and TRBJ2-1 provide the parts outside the CDR3, is DGGITQSPKYLFRKEGQNVTLSCEQNLNHDAMYWYRQDPGQGLRLIYYSQIVNDFQKGDIAEGYSVSREKKESFPLTVTSAQKNPTAFYLCASSGSGTSQWNEQFFGPGTRLTVL.

This chain connects TRBV6-6 to TRBJ1-2; D is unresolved. CDR3 length equals 14 residues. Trimming took 0 bases from V and 8 from J, leaving 13 bases between them. Germline V CDR1 and CDR2: MNHNY, SVGAGI (reference sequence). CDR3 loop: CASSYSGGSGGYTF. CDR3 in DNA: TGTGCCAGCAGTTACTCGGGAGGTTCCGGAGGCTACACCTTC.

The genes are TRBV5-1 and TRBJ2-5; weak D call: TRBD2 (6 bases). The CDR3 sequence is 15 residues long. The germline V gene encodes CDR1 SGHRS and CDR2 YFSETQ. V was shortened by 0 bases and J by 1 base, with 10 bases between the two germline ends. CDR3 sequence (DNA): TGCGCCAGCAGCTTGGCCGTTAGCGGCCAAGAGACCCAGTACTTC. It is translated as CASSLAVSGQETQYF.

J is TRBJ1-4 and V is TRBV2; tentatively, D is TRBD1 (6 bases). This CDR3 has 14 residues. V gave up 9 bases and J gave up 5 bases, with 16 bases separating them. Germline CDR1 and CDR2: SNHLY and FYNNEI. DNA for the CDR3: TGTGCCAGTTCTAAGGACAGCTCAAATGAAAAACTGTTTTTT. This translates into CASSKDSSNEKLFF. The whole variable domain, filled in from reference TRBV2 and TRBJ1-4, reads EPEVTQTPSHQVTQMGQEVILRCVPISNHLYFYWYRQILGQKVEFLVSFYNNEISEKSEIFDDQFSVERPDGSNFTLKIRSTKLEDSAMYFCASSKDSSNEKLFFGSGTQLSVL.

DNA for the CDR3: TGCGCCAGCAGACCCAGAGTGGGGGGGCCCACAGATACGCAGTATTTT. Translated: CASRPRVGGPTDTQYF. The chain joins TRBV10-2 to TRBJ2-3; weak D call: TRBD2 (7 bases). Germline V CDR1 and CDR2: WSHSY, SAAADI. The CDR3 sequence is 16 residues long. Trimming pared 6 bases from V and 2 bases from J, leaving 18 bases between.

The V and J genes are TRBV18 and TRBJ1-2; 10 bases map to TRBD1. This CDR3 comprises 14 residues. Germline-derived CDR1 and CDR2 are KGHSH and LQKENI. V gave up 4 bases and J gave up 8 bases; unmatched junction bases: 7. CDR3 sequence: CASSQLGTGDGYTF. The CDR3 DNA reads TGTGCCAGCTCACAACTCGGGACAGGGGACGGCTACACCTTC.

CDR3 in amino acids: CATSREGAKEKLFF. In DNA form, the CDR3 reads TGTGCCACCAGCAGAGAAGGGGCGAAAGAAAAACTGTTTTTT. The chain carries TRBV15 and TRBJ1-4; tentatively, D is TRBD1 (5 bases). Trimming left V 0 bases short and J 8 bases short, with 10 bases between. CDR1 LNHNV and CDR2 YYDKDF come from the germline V gene (reference sequence). This CDR3 spans 14 amino acids. Filled out from reference TRBV15 and TRBJ1-4, the complete variable domain reads DAMVIQNPRYQVTQFGKPVTLSCSQTLNHNVMYWYQQKSSQAPKLLFHYYDKDFNNEADTPDNFQSRRPNTSFCFLDIRSPGLGDTAMYLCATSREGAKEKLFFGSGTQLSVL.

The genes are TRBV6-6 and TRBJ1-5, with D maybe TRBD1 (5 bases). CDR1 is MNHNY, CDR2 SVGAGI, per germline (reference sequence). The CDR3 spans 16 residues. Trimming took 7 bases from V and 0 from J, leaving 16 bases between them. CDR3 sequence: CASKSREGNSNQPQHF. The CDR3 coding sequence is TGTGCCAGCAAGAGCAGGGAAGGTAATAGCAATCAGCCCCAGCATTTT.

This chain links TRBV28 with TRBJ2-1; tentative D call: TRBD2 (6 bases). Trimming removed 6 bases at V and 6 bases at J, with 21 bases between. The length of the CDR3 is 16 residues. Germline V gene sequence: CDR1 MDHEN, CDR2 SYDVKM. The CDR3 DNA follows: TGTGCCAGCAGCCCCCCTCCGGGGGTAGGGTCCAATGAGCAGTTCTTC. Its translation is CASSPPPGVGSNEQFF.

This clone showed up just a few times. V and J are TRBV15 and TRBJ2-7; TRBD1 matches at 10 bases. Losses at the gene ends were 3 bases for V and 5 bases for J; bases not matched to a gene: 7. This CDR3 has 15 residues. Per the germline V gene, CDR1 is LNHNV and CDR2 is YYDKDF (reference sequence). Here the CDR3 DNA reads TGTGCCACCAGCAGGTGGGGGGGACAGGGGCACGAGCAGTACTTC. This codes for CATSRWGGQGHEQYF.

This sequence joins TRBV6-6 and TRBJ1-1; D may be TRBD1 (5 bases). The CDR3 is 13 amino acids. Per the germline V gene, CDR1 is MNHNY and CDR2 is SVGAGI (reference sequence). V was clipped by 0 bases and J by 6 bases, with 8 bases between them. The CDR3 nucleotides read TGTGCCAGCAGTTACTCTGAGACAGCTGAAGCTTTCTTT. This encodes CASSYSETAEAFF.